These 4 T cell receptor beta chains were all obtained from the same sample, sequenced in a study of blood T cell repertoires in COVID-19. The data were produced by immunoSEQ multiplex PCR, yet TCRdb's version contains in-frame clones alone and is incomplete. The sample lists 350,000 to 450,000 clones, over 75% seen once, with about 1.4% in the top ten. Input material: PBMCs or T cells enriched from blood (not recorded which). These receptors all stem from a woman younger than 30 who had been exposed to COVID-19.

The chain employs TRBV3-1 (or the pseudogene TRBV3-2) and TRBJ1-3; possible D gene TRBD1, 5 bases. The V gene's germline CDR1 is LGHDT and CDR2 YNNKEL (reference sequence). V shed 1 base and J shed 0 bases, with 10 bases lying between them. This CDR3 contains 16 residues. In DNA, the CDR3 is TGTGCCAGCAGCCAAGGTCGGAGGGGCTCTGGAAACACCATATATTTT. It is translated as CASSQGRRGSGNTIYF.

The chain joins TRBV12-3 or TRBV12-4 to TRBJ2-2, with D unresolved. Trimming removed 7 bases at V and 8 bases at J, with 11 bases between. This CDR3 contains 12 residues. In DNA, the CDR3 is TGTGCCAGCACCCCCCCGTCGGGGGAGCTGTTTTTT. This translates into CASTPPSGELFF.

The chain links TRBV7-3 to TRBJ2-5, with TRBD2 matching over 12 bases. The CDR3 is 15 amino acids. Trimming took 8 bases from V and 2 from J; bases not matched to a gene: 6. Germline CDR1 is SGHTA and CDR2 is FQGTGA. The DNA of the CDR3 is TGTGCCAGCTCGACTAGCGGGGGCCAACAAGAGACCCAGTACTTC. Its translation: CASSTSGGQQETQYF. Full variable domain (outside the CDR3, taken from reference TRBV7-3 and TRBJ2-5): GAGVSQTPSNKVTEKGKYVELRCDPISGHTALYWYRQSLGQGPEFLIYFQGTGAADDSGLPNDRFFAVRPEGSVSTLKIQRTERGDSAVYLCASSTSGGQQETQYFGPGTRLLVL.

V and J are TRBV6-5 and TRBJ2-5, with TRBD2 matching over 11 bases. CDR3 length: 15 amino acids. Germline assignment: CDR1 MNHEY and CDR2 SVGAGI. With V trimmed by 7 bases and J by 5 bases, 9 bases remained unmatched. The CDR3 nucleotides read TGTGCCAGCAAATACCCTAGCGGGGGGCTGGAGACCCAGTACTTC. Protein: CASKYPSGGLETQYF.